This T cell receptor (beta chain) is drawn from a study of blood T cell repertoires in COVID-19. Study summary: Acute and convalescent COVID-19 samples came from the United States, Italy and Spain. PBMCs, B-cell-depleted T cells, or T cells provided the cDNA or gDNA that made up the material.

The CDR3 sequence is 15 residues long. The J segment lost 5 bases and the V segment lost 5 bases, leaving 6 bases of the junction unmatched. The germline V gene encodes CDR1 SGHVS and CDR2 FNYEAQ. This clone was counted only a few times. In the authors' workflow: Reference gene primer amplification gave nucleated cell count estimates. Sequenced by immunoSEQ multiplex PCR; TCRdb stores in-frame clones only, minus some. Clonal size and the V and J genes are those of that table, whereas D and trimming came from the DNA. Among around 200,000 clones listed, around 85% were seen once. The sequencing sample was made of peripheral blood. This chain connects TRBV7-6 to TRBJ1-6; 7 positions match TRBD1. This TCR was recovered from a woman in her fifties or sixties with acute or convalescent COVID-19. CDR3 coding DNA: TGTGCCAGCAGCCTAGATGGACAGGATAATTCACCCCTCCACTTT. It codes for CASSLDGQDNSPLHF.